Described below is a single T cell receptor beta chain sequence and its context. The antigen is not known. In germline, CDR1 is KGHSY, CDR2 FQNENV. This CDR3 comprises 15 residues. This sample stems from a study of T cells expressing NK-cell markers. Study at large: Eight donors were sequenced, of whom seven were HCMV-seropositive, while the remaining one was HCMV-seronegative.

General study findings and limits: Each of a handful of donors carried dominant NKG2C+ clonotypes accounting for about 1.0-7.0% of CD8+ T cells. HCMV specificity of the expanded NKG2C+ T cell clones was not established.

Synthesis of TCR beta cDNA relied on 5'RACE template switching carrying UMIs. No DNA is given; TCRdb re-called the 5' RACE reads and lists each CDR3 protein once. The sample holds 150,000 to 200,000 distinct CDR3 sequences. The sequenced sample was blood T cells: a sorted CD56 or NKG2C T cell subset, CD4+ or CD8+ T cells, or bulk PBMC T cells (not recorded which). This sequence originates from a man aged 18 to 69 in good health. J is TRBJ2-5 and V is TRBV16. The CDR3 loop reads CASSQSQGLGETQYF.